These T cell receptor beta chains were read from a single sample in a study of blood T cell repertoires in COVID-19. Profiled with immunoSEQ multiplex PCR; TCRdb holds only in-frame clones, not every one. The table includes roughly 350,000 clones, 80% to 90% detected once. Sequencing was performed on peripheral blood. These receptors were obtained from a woman between 50 and 59 years old with COVID-19, enrolled during active disease. Both conserved end residues are part of each CDR3. The D gene is left open where the match is weak. A clone size is listed for some rows: how often the clone was seen (once, few, many), or a class if it is expanded.

D: -; J: TRBJ1-2; V: TRBV5-6; size: -; DNA: TGTGCCAGCAGCCCCGGGGATGGCCCAATGGTATATGGCTACACCTTC; CDR3: CASSPGDGPMVYGYTF
D: TRBD2; J: TRBJ2-7; V: TRBV7-9; size: -; DNA: TGTGCCAGCAGTAGGACTAGCGGGAGCCCCTACGAGCAGTACTTC; CDR3: CASSRTSGSPYEQYF
D: TRBD1; J: TRBJ1-5; V: TRBV9; size: -; DNA: TGTGCCAGCAGCGTAGGGCCAGGGGGCTCGGGGTATCAGCCCCAGCATTTT; CDR3: CASSVGPGGSGYQPQHF
D: -; J: TRBJ2-5; V: TRBV2; size: -; DNA: TGTGCCAGCAGTGAAACTTCGAGCGCAAGAGCCCAGTACTTC; CDR3: CASSETSSARAQYF
D: TRBD1; J: TRBJ1-1; V: TRBV2; size: -; DNA: TGTGCCAGCAGACAGACAGGGGGGAACACTGAAGCTTTCTTT; CDR3: CASRQTGGNTEAFF
D: TRBD1; J: TRBJ2-3; V: TRBV10-1; size: -; DNA: TGCGCCAGCAGTGAGCAGGGGGCGAGCACAGATACGCAGTATTTT; CDR3: CASSEQGASTDTQYF
D: -; J: TRBJ1-2; V: TRBV6-1; size: once; DNA: TGTGCCAGCAGTGAGGCGCAGGGGAATCTCTATGGCTACACCTTC; CDR3: CASSEAQGNLYGYTF
D: -; J: TRBJ1-6; V: TRBV14; size: few; DNA: TGTGCCAGCAGCCAACACAGGGATTCACCCCTCCACTTT; CDR3: CASSQHRDSPLHF
D: TRBD1; J: TRBJ2-7; V: TRBV7-9; size: -; DNA: TGTGCCAGCAGCTTAGCCCGGGACAGGGCTTCCTACGAGCAGTACTTC; CDR3: CASSLARDRASYEQYF
D: TRBD2; J: TRBJ2-1; V: TRBV18; size: -; DNA: TGTGCCAGCTCACGACTGCTAGCGGGAGGGGGAAATGAGCAGTTCTTC; CDR3: CASSRLLAGGGNEQFF
D: TRBD2; J: TRBJ2-7; V: TRBV15; size: once; DNA: TGTGCCACCAGCAGAGAGGCCGGGACTAGCCCCTACGAGCAGTACTTC; CDR3: CATSREAGTSPYEQYF
D: TRBD1; J: TRBJ1-1; V: TRBV7-8; size: -; DNA: TGTGCCAGCAGCTTAGCGGTGAGACAGGGGAGGAATACTGAAGCTTTCTTT; CDR3: CASSLAVRQGRNTEAFF
D: TRBD1; J: TRBJ2-7; V: TRBV7-2; size: -; DNA: TGTGCCAGCCTCCCTAACCGGGACAGTTACGAGCAGTACTTC; CDR3: CASLPNRDSYEQYF
D: -; J: TRBJ1-1; V: TRBV19; size: once; DNA: TGTGCCAGTGCGCAATCGAACACTGAAGCTTTCTTT; CDR3: CASAQSNTEAFF
D: TRBD2; J: TRBJ2-3; V: TRBV7-6; size: -; DNA: TGTGCCAGCAGCTTACTAGCGGGAGCGCCACAGTACCTTAGCACAGATACGCAGTATTTT; CDR3: CASSLLAGAPQYLSTDTQYF
D: -; J: TRBJ1-1; V: TRBV3-1/TRBV3-2; size: -; DNA: TGTGCCAGCAGCCAAGGACTTACGGGAGGCGAAGCTTTCTTT; CDR3: CASSQGLTGGEAFF
D: -; J: TRBJ1-1; V: TRBV15; size: -; DNA: TGTGCCACCAGCAGAGATCCAGGGTTACAGGGAGGGATCACTGAAGCTTTCTTT; CDR3: CATSRDPGLQGGITEAFF
D: TRBD2; J: TRBJ2-2; V: TRBV19; size: -; DNA: TGTGCCAGTAGTGGGGGTCGGAGCGGGAGTCCCGCCGGGGAGCTGTTTTTT; CDR3: CASSGGRSGSPAGELFF
D: TRBD1; J: TRBJ1-1; V: TRBV5-8; size: -; DNA: TGTGCCAGCAGCTTTAGAGGGGGCACAGGTTCCACTGAAGCTTTCTTT; CDR3: CASSFRGGTGSTEAFF
D: TRBD1; J: TRBJ1-4; V: TRBV30; size: -; DNA: TGTGCCTGGCTACCGGGACAGGGTTTCAGCATAACTAATGAAAAACTGTTTTTT; CDR3: CAWLPGQGFSITNEKLFF
D: TRBD1; J: TRBJ2-3; V: TRBV24-1; size: -; DNA: TGTGCCACCAGTGAAATCGGGACAGGGGGTCGGGATATGCAGTATTTT; CDR3: CATSEIGTGGRDMQYF
D: TRBD1; J: TRBJ2-1; V: TRBV4-3; size: -; DNA: TGCGCCAGCAGCCATTCCAGGACAGGGGGCAGTGAGCAGTTCTTC; CDR3: CASSHSRTGGSEQFF
D: TRBD1; J: TRBJ2-2; V: TRBV29-1; size: few; DNA: TGCAGCGTTGGGGTGACAGGGGGCAGCACCGGGGAGCTGTTTTTT; CDR3: CSVGVTGGSTGELFF
D: TRBD1; J: TRBJ1-2; V: TRBV19; size: -; DNA: TGTGCCAGTAGGTACCAGGGGGCTGGCTATGGCTACACCTTC; CDR3: CASRYQGAGYGYTF
D: -; J: TRBJ1-5; V: TRBV6-2/TRBV6-3; size: -; DNA: TGTGCCAGCAGTTACGGCAGGTATAGCAATCAGCCCCAGCATTTT; CDR3: CASSYGRYSNQPQHF
D: TRBD2; J: TRBJ2-7; V: TRBV13; size: -; DNA: TGTGCCAGCAGCCCAGGACTAGCGGGAGCCTCCTCCTACGAGCAGTACTTC; CDR3: CASSPGLAGASSYEQYF
D: -; J: TRBJ1-2; V: TRBV6-4; size: -; DNA: TGTGCCAGCAGTGAGGAGCCAGGGAATTCCTATGGCTACACCTTC; CDR3: CASSEEPGNSYGYTF
D: -; J: TRBJ1-1; V: TRBV27; size: -; DNA: TGTGCCAGCAGAATGTCGCGGGACCGAGGCACTGAAGCTTTCTTT; CDR3: CASRMSRDRGTEAFF
D: -; J: TRBJ1-1; V: TRBV4-1; size: -; DNA: TGCGCCAGCAGTCGCGGGGGGTACAGGGCGGTTTTT; CDR3: CASSRGGYRAVF
D: TRBD1; J: TRBJ2-7; V: TRBV30; size: -; DNA: TGTGCCTGGAGTACATCCGGGACAGGGATTAAGGGGCAGTACTTC; CDR3: CAWSTSGTGIKGQYF
D: TRBD1; J: TRBJ1-4; V: TRBV9; size: -; DNA: TGTGCCAGCAGCGCGCGGACAGGGAGGGCGAATAATGAAAAACTGTTTTTT; CDR3: CASSARTGRANNEKLFF
D: TRBD2; J: TRBJ2-1; V: TRBV5-1; size: once; DNA: TGCGCCAGCAGCTTGGAGGGAGGGCGCAATGAGCAGTTCTTC; CDR3: CASSLEGGRNEQFF
D: -; J: TRBJ1-5; V: TRBV3-1/TRBV3-2; size: -; DNA: TGTGCCAGCAGCCAAGATCGCGCTAGCAATCAGCCCCAGCATTTT; CDR3: CASSQDRASNQPQHF
D: -; J: TRBJ2-2; V: TRBV11-2; size: few; DNA: TGTGCCAGCAGCCCCCCAGGGACCGGGGAGCTGTTTTTT; CDR3: CASSPPGTGELFF
D: -; J: TRBJ2-7; V: TRBV28; size: -; DNA: TGTGCCAGCAGTTTACGATACCGCGCCGCCTCCTACGAGCAGTACTTC; CDR3: CASSLRYRAASYEQYF
D: -; J: TRBJ2-2; V: TRBV27; size: -; DNA: TGTGCCAGCAGAATAACTAGATACACCGGGGAGCTGTTTTTT; CDR3: CASRITRYTGELFF
D: -; J: TRBJ1-6; V: TRBV30; size: -; DNA: TGTGCCTGGATAGTAGGACACAGCAATTCACCCCTCCACTTT; CDR3: CAWIVGHSNSPLHF
D: TRBD1; J: TRBJ1-5; V: TRBV12-5; size: few; DNA: TGTGCTAGTGGTTTGGCCTCAGGGGGGCGACAGCCCCAGCATTTT; CDR3: CASGLASGGRQPQHF
D: -; J: TRBJ1-1; V: TRBV11-2; size: -; DNA: TGTGCCAGCAGCTCACAGACAGCGAACACTGAAGCTTTCTTT; CDR3: CASSSQTANTEAFF
D: -; J: TRBJ1-5; V: TRBV7-3; size: -; DNA: TGTGCCAGCAGCCGCAGGACGGAGGGGCAGCCCCAGCATTTT; CDR3: CASSRRTEGQPQHF
D: TRBD1; J: TRBJ1-2; V: TRBV2; size: -; DNA: TGTGCCAGCAGTAGGACAGGGGCCGACCCTTATGGCTACACCTTC; CDR3: CASSRTGADPYGYTF
D: TRBD1; J: TRBJ1-2; V: TRBV2; size: -; DNA: TGTGCCAGCTCTGAATGGGGACAGGTCAACTATGGCTACACCTTC; CDR3: CASSEWGQVNYGYTF
D: -; J: TRBJ2-1; V: TRBV19; size: -; DNA: TGTGCCAGTAGTACGACTAGATTGGTGAGTTGGGATGAGCAGTTCTTC; CDR3: CASSTTRLVSWDEQFF
D: -; J: TRBJ2-7; V: TRBV6-1; size: -; DNA: TGTGCCAGCACTGCTAGGGGGTTCGTCTCCGAGCAGTACTTC; CDR3: CASTARGFVSEQYF
D: -; J: TRBJ1-1; V: TRBV30; size: once; DNA: TGTGCCTGGTCCACAGGGAAGGGGACTGAAGCTTTCTTT; CDR3: CAWSTGKGTEAFF